This T cell receptor (beta chain) was retrieved from a study of shared clonotypes between healthy human individuals. Germline CDR1 is SGHVS and CDR2 is FQNEAQ. This CDR3 region has 11 residues. V was pared by 3 bases and J by 3 bases, with 3 bases between. Sequencing used immunoSEQ multiplex PCR; TCRdb keeps in-frame clones, though not all of them. The sample lists over a million clones; around 97% were seen once. The chain employs TRBV7-8 and TRBJ2-7, with D unclear. The origin of this receptor is a man aged 25-45 years in good health. Sequenced sample: naive CD4+ T cells sorted from blood. Noted subset: CD45RA+ positively selected. CDR3 region: CASSFHYEQYF. The CDR3 nucleotides are TGTGCCAGCAGCTTCCACTACGAGCAGTACTTC.